This TCR beta chain is from a study of blood T cell repertoires in COVID-19. Background on the study: The origin of the acute and convalescent COVID-19 samples was the United States, Italy and Spain. From T cells, B-cell-depleted T cells, or PBMCs came the material, which was cDNA or gDNA.

Those enrolled in Seattle joined during active infection and were followed longitudinally afterward. V gave up 7 bases and J gave up 3 bases, with 15 bases separating them. Germline V CDR1 and CDR2: SGHTS, YDEGEE. The CDR3 length is 14 residues. Generated by immunoSEQ multiplex PCR, the TCRdb table keeps only in-frame clones and is missing some. The sample holds some 200,000 clones, about four fifths seen once. Material: peripheral blood. This TCR came from a middle-aged woman with COVID-19, enrolled during active disease. The gene calls are TRBV5-8 and TRBJ2-3, with a weak D call TRBD2 (6 bases). The CDR3 sequence: CASVAWGRTDTQYF. The CDR3, as DNA: TGTGCCAGCGTAGCGTGGGGGAGGACAGATACGCAGTATTTT.